This T cell receptor (beta chain) was profiled in a study of blood T cell repertoires in COVID-19. The wider study: The United States, Italy and Spain supplied acute and convalescent COVID-19 samples.

Methods used by the authors: Counts of nucleated cells, estimated from reference gene primer amplification, were obtained. TCRdb's copy holds only in-frame clones and misses some; the assay was immunoSEQ multiplex PCR. V and J calls plus clone size are reproduced from that table; the DNA served to infer D and trimming. Of about 52,000 clones in the sample, about 90% were seen once. In germline, CDR1 is SGHRS, CDR2 YFSETQ. Trimming removed 3 bases at V and 0 bases at J, with 16 bases between. The CDR3 runs to 16 residues. This clonotype was sampled from a human donor in a cohort sampled during active COVID-19. Sequencing input: peripheral blood. The chain carries TRBV5-1 and TRBJ2-7, with a possible D match to TRBD2 (5 bases). CDR3 residues: CASSSIGLGPSYEQYF. DNA for the CDR3: TGCGCCAGCAGCTCGATAGGACTCGGTCCCTCCTACGAGCAGTACTTC.